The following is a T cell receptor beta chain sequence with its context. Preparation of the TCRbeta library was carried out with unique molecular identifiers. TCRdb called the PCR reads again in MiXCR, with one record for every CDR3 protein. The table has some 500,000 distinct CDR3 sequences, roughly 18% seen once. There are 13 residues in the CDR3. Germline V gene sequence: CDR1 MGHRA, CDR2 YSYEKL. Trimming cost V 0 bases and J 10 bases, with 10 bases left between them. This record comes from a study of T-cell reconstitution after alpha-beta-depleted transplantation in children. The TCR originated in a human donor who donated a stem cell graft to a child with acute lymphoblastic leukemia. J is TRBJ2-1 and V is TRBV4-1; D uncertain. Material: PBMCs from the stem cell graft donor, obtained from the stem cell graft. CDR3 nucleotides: TGCGCCAGCAGCCAAGATCAAACTGGCGAGCAGTTCTTC. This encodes CASSQDQTGEQFF.